The clone carrying this TCR beta chain came up once. Its antigen is currently unknown. Anti-CD3/anti-CD28 beads served as a nonspecific positive control stimulus. CD4+ T cells upregulating both CD40 ligand and CD69 were sorted as responding cells. The record originates from a study of persistence of HIV-infected CD4 T cells. Study-level information: Up to about 180 mL blood was drawn at multiple time points; a couple of donors had single-time leukapheresis.

The germline V gene has CDR1 SGHRS and CDR2 YFSETQ. V was pared by 0 bases and J by 2 bases, with 7 bases of the junction left unmatched. This CDR3 is built from 16 residues. This was the immunoSEQ version 4 assay in survey mode. Assay used: immunoSEQ multiplex PCR; TCRdb lists only in-frame clones, some missing. The data show about 51,000 clones, with over 80% seen just once and 2.5% to 4% held by the top ten. This sequence joins TRBV5-1 and TRBJ1-2; the match to TRBD1 covers 7 bases. Sequenced material: CD4+ T cells sorted from PBMCs after approximately 18-hour stimulation, taken from a patient who received antiretroviral therapy. The TCR comes from an adult woman with HIV who was CMV-seropositive. The CDR3 region has the DNA TGCGCCAGCAGCTTGGCAACAGGGGACCCAAACTATGGCTACACCTTC. Translation gives CASSLATGDPNYGYTF.